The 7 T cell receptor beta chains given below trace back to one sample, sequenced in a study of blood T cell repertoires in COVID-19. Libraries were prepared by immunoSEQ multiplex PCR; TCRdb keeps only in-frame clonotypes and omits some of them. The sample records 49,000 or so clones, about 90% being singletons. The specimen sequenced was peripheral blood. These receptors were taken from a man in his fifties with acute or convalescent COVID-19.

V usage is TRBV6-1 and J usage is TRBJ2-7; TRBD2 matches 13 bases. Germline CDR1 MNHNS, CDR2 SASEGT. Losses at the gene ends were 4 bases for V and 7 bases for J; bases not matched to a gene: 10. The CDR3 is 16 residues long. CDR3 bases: TGTGCCAGCAGTGTTATAACTAGCGGGGGGGCATGGGAGCAGTACTTC. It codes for CASSVITSGGAWEQYF.

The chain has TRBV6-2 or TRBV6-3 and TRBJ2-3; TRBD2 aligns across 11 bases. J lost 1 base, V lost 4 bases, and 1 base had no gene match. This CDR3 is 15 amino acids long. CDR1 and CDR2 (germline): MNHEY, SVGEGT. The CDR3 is CASSLLAGGTDTQYF. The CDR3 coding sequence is TGTGCCAGCAGTTTACTAGCGGGAGGCACAGATACGCAGTATTTT.

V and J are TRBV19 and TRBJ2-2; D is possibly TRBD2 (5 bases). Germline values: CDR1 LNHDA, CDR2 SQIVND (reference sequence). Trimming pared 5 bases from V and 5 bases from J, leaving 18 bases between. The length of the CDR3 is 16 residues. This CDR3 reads CASSFSLESRTGELFF. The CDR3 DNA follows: TGTGCCAGTAGTTTCTCACTAGAGTCGAGGACCGGGGAGCTGTTTTTT.

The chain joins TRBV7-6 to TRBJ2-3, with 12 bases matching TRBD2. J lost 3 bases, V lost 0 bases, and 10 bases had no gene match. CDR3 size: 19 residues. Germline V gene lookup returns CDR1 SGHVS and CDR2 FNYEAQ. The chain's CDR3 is CASSLAAWLAGGRTDTQYF. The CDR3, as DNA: TGTGCCAGCAGCTTAGCTGCTTGGCTAGCGGGGGGGCGGACAGATACGCAGTATTTT.

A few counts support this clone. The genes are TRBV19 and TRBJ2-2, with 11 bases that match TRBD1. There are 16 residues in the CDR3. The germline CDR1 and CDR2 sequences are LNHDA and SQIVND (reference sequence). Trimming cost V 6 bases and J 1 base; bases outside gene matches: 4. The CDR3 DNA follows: TGTGCCAGTAGGATGGACAGGGGGCTGAACACCGGGGAGCTGTTTTTT. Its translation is CASRMDRGLNTGELFF. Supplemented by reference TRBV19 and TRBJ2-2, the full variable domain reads DGGITQSPKYLFRKEGQNVTLSCEQNLNHDAMYWYRQDPGQGLRLIYYSQIVNDFQKGDIAEGYSVSREKKESFPLTVTSAQKNPTAFYLCASRMDRGLNTGELFFGEGSRLTVL.

The CDR3 DNA follows: TGTGCCAGCTCAGTGGGACAGCCTTTGGACACTGAAGCTTTCTTT. As protein: CASSVGQPLDTEAFF. The chain combines TRBV18 with TRBJ1-1; 7 nucleotides align to TRBD1. This CDR3 region has 15 residues. Unmatched junction bases numbered 9, after V lost 5 bases and J lost 3 bases. Germline V CDR1 and CDR2: KGHSH, LQKENI. Based on the CDR3 plus reference TRBV18 and TRBJ1-1, the full variable domain is NAGVMQNPRHLVRRRGQEARLRCSPMKGHSHVYWYRQLPEEGLKFMVYLQKENIIDESGMPKERFSAEFPKEGPSILRIQQVVRGDSAAYFCASSVGQPLDTEAFFGQGTRLTVV.

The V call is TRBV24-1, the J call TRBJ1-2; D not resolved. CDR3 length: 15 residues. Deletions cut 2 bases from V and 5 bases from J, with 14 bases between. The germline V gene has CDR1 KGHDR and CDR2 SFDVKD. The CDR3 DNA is TGTGCCACCAGTGATTCCGCGGTCGGCGGGTATGGCTACACCTTC. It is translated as CATSDSAVGGYGYTF.